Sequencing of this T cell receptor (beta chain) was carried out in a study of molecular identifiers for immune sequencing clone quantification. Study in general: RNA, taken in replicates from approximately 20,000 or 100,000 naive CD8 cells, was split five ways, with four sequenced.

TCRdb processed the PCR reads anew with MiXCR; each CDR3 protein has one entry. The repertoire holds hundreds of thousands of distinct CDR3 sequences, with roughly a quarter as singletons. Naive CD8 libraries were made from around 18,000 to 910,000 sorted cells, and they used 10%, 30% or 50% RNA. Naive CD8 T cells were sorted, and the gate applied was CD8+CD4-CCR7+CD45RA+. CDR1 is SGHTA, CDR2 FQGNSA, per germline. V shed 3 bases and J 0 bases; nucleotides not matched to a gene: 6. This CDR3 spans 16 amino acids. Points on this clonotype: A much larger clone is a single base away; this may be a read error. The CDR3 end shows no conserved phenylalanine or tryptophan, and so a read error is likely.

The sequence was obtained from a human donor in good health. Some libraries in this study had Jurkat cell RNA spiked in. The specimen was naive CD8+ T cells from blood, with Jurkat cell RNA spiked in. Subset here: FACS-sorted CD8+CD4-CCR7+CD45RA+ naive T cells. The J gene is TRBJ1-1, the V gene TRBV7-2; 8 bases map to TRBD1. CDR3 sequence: CASSLDRELMNTEAFL. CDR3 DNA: TGTGCCAGCAGCTTGGACAGGGAACTGATGAACACTGAAGCTTTCCTT.